This TCR beta chain is drawn from a study of blood T cells in healthy people across ages. Study-level points and caveats: A strong correlation between TCR beta diversity and naive T cell percentage was seen.

The ends were cut back, 6 bases at V and 0 bases at J, with 15 bases in the middle. The CDR3 sequence is 15 residues long. Germline-derived CDR1 and CDR2 are DFQATT and SNEGSKA (reference sequence). About this clonotype: Its target is unknown.

The use of a sample-barcoded 5' primer and a J-beta primer mix characterized a second PCR of about 6 to 11 cycles. A tag from a template-switch adaptor with 12 random nucleotides marked each cDNA molecule. Each single sample gave us at least 3 million CDR3-containing paired-end reads. TCRdb used MiXCR to reprocess the 5' RACE reads, holding one entry per CDR3 protein. The sample shows 800,000 or so distinct CDR3 sequences, 55% to 65% of them seen only once. PBMCs, at least 7 million per sample, were isolated. This clonotype was sampled from a man younger than 45 in good health. The sequenced material came from blood. This sequence joins TRBV20-1 and TRBJ1-3; D might be TRBD1 (6 bases). CDR3 bases: TGCAGTGCCGCGGACAGACACTCCTCTGGAAACACCATATATTTT. It specifies CSAADRHSSGNTIYF.